This is a list of T cell receptor beta chains from one sample in a study of blood T cell repertoires in COVID-19. Generated by immunoSEQ multiplex PCR, the TCRdb table keeps only in-frame clones and is missing some. The repertoire has roughly 73,000 clones, nearly 90% of them found once; the top ten carry around 2.8%. Material for sequencing was peripheral blood. The receptors derive from a man aged 65 to 85 with active or convalescent COVID-19. CDR3s include the opening cysteine and the closing phenylalanine or tryptophan. The D gene is left open where the match is weak.

j_call v_call cdr3_length d_call cdr3_aa cdr3_nt
TRBJ2-3 TRBV6-2/TRBV6-3 18 TRBD2 CASSFLKPGTSGTDTQYF TGTGCCAGCAGTTTCTTGAAACCCGGGACTAGCGGCACAGATACGCAGTATTTT
TRBJ1-2 TRBV3-1/TRBV3-2 14 TRBD1 CASSHPQGEDGYTF TGTGCCAGCAGCCACCCCCAGGGGGAAGATGGCTACACCTTC
TRBJ1-1 TRBV6-5 16 . CASSWGILRGNTEAFF TGTGCCAGCAGTTGGGGAATACTTAGGGGGAACACTGAAGCTTTCTTT
TRBJ1-2 TRBV5-1 14 . CASSLDRGNYGYTF TGCGCCAGCAGCTTGGATAGGGGAAACTATGGCTACACCTTC
TRBJ2-3 TRBV2 12 . CASSVGGDTQYF TGTGCCAGCAGTGTGGGGGGTGATACGCAGTATTTT
TRBJ1-2 TRBV27 14 TRBD1 CASSFNRGRGGYTF TGTGCCAGCAGTTTTAACAGGGGAAGGGGTGGCTACACCTTC
TRBJ2-5 TRBV23-1 14 . CASRRGTDKETQYF TGCGCCAGCAGACGCGGGACAGACAAAGAGACCCAGTACTTC
TRBJ2-1 TRBV19 16 . CASSGLALGSYNEQFF TGTGCCAGTAGTGGTCTGGCACTAGGCTCCTACAATGAGCAGTTCTTC
TRBJ1-2 TRBV6-6 16 . CASSYSPRQADYGYTF TGTGCCAGCAGTTACTCGCCCCGACAGGCTGACTATGGCTACACCTTC
TRBJ2-7 TRBV7-9 15 . CASSLVPGVTYEQYF TGTGCCAGCAGCTTAGTCCCAGGGGTCACCTACGAGCAGTACTTC
TRBJ1-5 TRBV9 14 TRBD1 CASSAGTGGVPQHF TGTGCCAGCAGCGCCGGGACAGGGGGAGTGCCCCAGCATTTT
TRBJ1-4 TRBV24-1 15 TRBD1 CAPSGTGDPNEKLFF TGTGCCCCGTCCGGGACAGGGGATCCTAATGAAAAACTGTTTTTT
TRBJ1-2 TRBV6-1 14 TRBD1 CASSDTGGSIGYTF TGTGCCAGCAGTGACACAGGGGGGTCTATCGGCTACACCTTC
TRBJ2-1 TRBV18 19 TRBD2 CASSPMGLAGRSSYNEQFF TGTGCCAGCTCACCAATGGGACTAGCGGGACGGAGCTCCTACAATGAGCAGTTCTTC